The next 20 T cell receptor beta chains were all read from a single sample in a study of a mutant IDH1 vaccine in newly diagnosed glioma. As to time point: baseline, week 1 (first vaccination visit). Treatment defined: pre-vaccination baseline after standard-of-care therapy. Only in-frame clones appear in the TCRdb table, and some are missing; sequencing was by immunoSEQ multiplex PCR. The sample yields 50,000 to 65,000 clones, 60% to 85% seen once. The input for sequencing was PBMCs, taken from a glioma patient treated with radiotherapy, temozolomide or both. These receptors were collected from a woman in her forties with glioma.

This clone was detected only once. The chain recombines TRBV7-9 with TRBJ2-7; D is uncertain. The CDR3 is 16 amino acids. The V gene lost 5 bases and the J gene lost 1 base, with 18 bases spanning the gap. Germline values: CDR1 SEHNR, CDR2 FQNEAQ (reference sequence). CDR3 sequence reads: CASSPRRYPESYEQYF. CDR3 bases: TGTGCCAGCAGCCCCCGCCGCTACCCCGAGTCCTACGAGCAGTACTTC. The entire variable domain, with the rest obtained from reference TRBV7-9 and TRBJ2-7, is as follows: DTGVSQNPRHKITKRGQNVTFRCDPISEHNRLYWYRQTLGQGPEFLTYFQNEAQLEKSRLLSDRFSAERPKGSFSTLEIQRTEQGDSAMYLCASSPRRYPESYEQYFGPGTRLTVT.

This clone was counted once. CDR3 DNA: TGCAGCGTCTGGGACAGCTATTACGAGCAGTACTTC. Encoded protein: CSVWDSYYEQYF. J is TRBJ2-7 and V is TRBV29-1, with TRBD1 matching over 7 bases. The trim removed 6 bases at V and 4 bases at J, leaving 6 bases unmatched. Germline CDR1 is SQVTM and CDR2 is ANQGSEA. The CDR3 length is 12 residues.

The chain couples TRBV5-1 to TRBJ2-7, with D perhaps TRBD1 or TRBD2 (5 bases each). Germline V gene data show CDR1 as SGHRS and CDR2 as YFSETQ. The CDR3 has 14 residues. Trimming removed 4 bases at V and 7 bases at J, with 18 bases between. This chain's CDR3 is CASSVRDGDAEQYF. The CDR3 DNA reads TGCGCCAGCAGCGTCCGGGACGGCGACGCGGAGCAGTACTTC.

The rearrangement links TRBV6-1 to TRBJ1-5; D unresolved. Trimming took off 11 bases at V and 9 bases at J, with 23 bases between the two ends. CDR1 MNHNS and CDR2 SASEGT come from the germline V gene. CDR3 size: 14 residues. The CDR3 spells CAGYHPGRLWPQHF. The CDR3 coding sequence is TGTGCCGGCTATCACCCGGGCCGTCTTTGGCCCCAGCATTTT.

The rearrangement joins TRBV11-3 to TRBJ1-1, with a tentative D call TRBD1 (5 bases). Trimming stripped 4 bases from V and 1 base from J, with 7 bases between. Germline V lookup: CDR1 SGHNT, CDR2 YENEEA. CDR3 length equals 13 residues. The CDR3 sequence is CASSSGPNTEAFF. Written as DNA, the CDR3 is TGTGCCAGCAGCTCGGGACCGAACACTGAAGCTTTCTTT.

The V call is TRBV10-3, the J call TRBJ1-3, with TRBD1 identical over 8 bases. The CDR3 loop spans 17 amino acids. Per germline, CDR1 ENHRY and CDR2 SYGVKD. Trimming cost V 6 bases and J 0 bases; bases outside gene matches: 10. CDR3 sequence (DNA): TGTGCCATCAGGGAAATGACAGGGGAGACCTCTGGAAACACCATATATTTT. As protein: CAIREMTGETSGNTIYF.

The gene calls are TRBV7-6 and TRBJ2-5; a possible D gene is TRBD1 (6 bases). The V end lost 5 bases, the J end lost 2 bases, and 9 bases lay between the germline ends. The CDR3 runs 13 residues. CDR1 and CDR2 (germline): SGHVS, FNYEAQ. The CDR3 loop reads CASSSGQQETQYF. The CDR3 DNA follows: TGTGCCAGCAGCAGCGGACAGCAAGAGACCCAGTACTTC.

The CDR3 is CASSAGQGGSNSNQPQHF. In nucleotides, the CDR3 is TGTGCCAGCAGTGCGGGACAGGGAGGTTCAAACAGCAATCAGCCCCAGCATTTT. V and J are TRBV6-1 and TRBJ1-5; 9 bases agree with TRBD1. CDR3 size: 18 residues. Germline assignment: CDR1 MNHNS and CDR2 SASEGT. V gave up 4 bases and J gave up 1 base; unmatched junction bases: 11.

The chain is built from TRBV4-1 and TRBJ2-1; no reliable D call. V lost 3 bases, J lost 3 bases, and 9 bases lay in between. This CDR3 has 14 amino acids. Germline V lookup: CDR1 MGHRA, CDR2 YSYEKL. CDR3 sequence reads: CASSHEDFYNEQFF. The CDR3 bases are TGCGCCAGCAGCCACGAGGATTTCTACAATGAGCAGTTCTTC.

The V call is TRBV6-1, the J call TRBJ2-7; possible D gene TRBD1, 6 bases. Per germline, CDR1 MNHNS and CDR2 SASEGT. The CDR3 is made up of 12 amino acids. The ends were cut back, 6 bases at V and 8 bases at J, with 14 bases in the middle. DNA of the CDR3: TGTGCCAGCAGGCAGGTCAGGGGAAAGCAGTACTTC. Amino acid sequence: CASRQVRGKQYF.

There are a few counts of this clone. The chain joins TRBV19 to TRBJ1-1, with unresolved D. The CDR3 length is 13 residues. Per the germline V gene, CDR1 is LNHDA and CDR2 is SQIVND (reference sequence). V was clipped by 5 bases and J by 1 base, with 8 bases between them. CDR3 nucleotide sequence: TGTGCCAGTAGTCGAGGGAGGAACACTGAAGCTTTCTTT. This encodes CASSRGRNTEAFF.

This clone was counted once. This chain uses TRBV6-6 with TRBJ2-3; perhaps TRBD1 as D (5 bases). Trimming removed 6 bases at V and 6 bases at J, with 22 bases between. Germline V CDR1 and CDR2: MNHNY, SVGAGI (reference sequence). This CDR3 comprises 16 residues. CDR3 bases: TGTGCCAGCAGCGGACATGGACCGCATAACGGGGATACGCAGTATTTT. Its translation is CASSGHGPHNGDTQYF.

The V call is TRBV19, the J call TRBJ1-2, with D possibly TRBD1 on 6 matching bases. V lost 7 bases, J lost 4 bases, and 13 bases lay in between. The germline V gene encodes CDR1 LNHDA and CDR2 SQIVND (reference sequence). The CDR3 loop spans 13 amino acids. The CDR3 sequence: CASNSGGLYGYTF. In DNA form, the CDR3 reads TGTGCCAGTAATTCCGGGGGGCTCTATGGCTACACCTTC.

J is TRBJ1-6 and V is TRBV6-6; D gene ambiguous. CDR1 is MNHNY and CDR2 is SVGAGI in the germline V gene (reference sequence). The CDR3 extends over 11 amino acids. V shed 5 bases and J shed 8 bases, with 4 bases lying between them. The CDR3 DNA reads as TGTGCCAGCAGTCGGCATTCACCCCTCCACTTT. Residues: CASSRHSPLHF.

The chain is built from TRBV18 and TRBJ1-1; possible D gene TRBD1, 5 bases. Deletions cut 4 bases from V and 1 base from J, with 7 bases between. CDR3 length: 13 amino acids. In germline, CDR1 is KGHSH, CDR2 LQKENI. This CDR3 is CASSQQANTEAFF. The CDR3 nucleotides are TGTGCCAGCTCACAACAGGCGAACACTGAAGCTTTCTTT.

V gene TRBV5-4 combines with J gene TRBJ2-7; the D is unclear. V was pared by 0 bases and J by 4 bases, with 11 bases between. Germline lookup yields CDR1 SGHNT and CDR2 YYREEE (reference sequence). This CDR3 has 14 residues. Here the CDR3 reads CASSLDLQRYEQYF. DNA for the CDR3: TGTGCCAGCAGCTTGGACCTTCAAAGGTACGAGCAGTACTTC.

A word on this clone: One end of the junction fails to match germline, which may point to a read error. The CDR3 loop reads CASQGRTEAFF. The CDR3, as DNA: TGTGCCAGCCAGGGTCGTACTGAGGCTTTCTTT. The chain uses TRBV28 and TRBJ1-1; D may be TRBD1 (5 bases). This CDR3 region has 11 residues. CDR1 and CDR2 (germline): MDHEN, SYDVKM.

The chain couples TRBV6-1 to TRBJ2-1, with 14 bases aligning to TRBD2. V was clipped by 4 bases and J by 4 bases; unmatched bases: 15. The CDR3 consists of 20 residues. Germline V lookup: CDR1 MNHNS, CDR2 SASEGT. The CDR3, as DNA: TGTGCCAGCAGTGTCAGGACTAGCGGGGGGCAGATCCTCGGATACAATGAGCAGTTCTTC. The encoded protein is CASSVRTSGGQILGYNEQFF.

This clone was seen a single time. This chain joins TRBV2 and TRBJ2-3; D call uncertain. Germline loops: CDR1 SNHLY, CDR2 FYNNEI. The CDR3 extends over 13 amino acids. V was shortened by 7 bases and J by 3 bases, with 11 bases between the two germline ends. The chain's CDR3 is CASNGVGTDTQYF. The CDR3 DNA follows: TGTGCCAGCAATGGGGTGGGGACAGATACGCAGTATTTT.

The V and J genes are TRBV7-2 and TRBJ2-7, with a tentative D call TRBD2 (6 bases). V lost 5 bases and J 3 bases, leaving 11 bases between the germline ends. Looked up from germline, CDR1 is SGHTA and CDR2 is FQGNSA. CDR3 length equals 13 residues. The CDR3 protein is CASSGGLSYEQYF. CDR3 in DNA: TGTGCCAGCAGCGGGGGACTGAGCTACGAGCAGTACTTC.